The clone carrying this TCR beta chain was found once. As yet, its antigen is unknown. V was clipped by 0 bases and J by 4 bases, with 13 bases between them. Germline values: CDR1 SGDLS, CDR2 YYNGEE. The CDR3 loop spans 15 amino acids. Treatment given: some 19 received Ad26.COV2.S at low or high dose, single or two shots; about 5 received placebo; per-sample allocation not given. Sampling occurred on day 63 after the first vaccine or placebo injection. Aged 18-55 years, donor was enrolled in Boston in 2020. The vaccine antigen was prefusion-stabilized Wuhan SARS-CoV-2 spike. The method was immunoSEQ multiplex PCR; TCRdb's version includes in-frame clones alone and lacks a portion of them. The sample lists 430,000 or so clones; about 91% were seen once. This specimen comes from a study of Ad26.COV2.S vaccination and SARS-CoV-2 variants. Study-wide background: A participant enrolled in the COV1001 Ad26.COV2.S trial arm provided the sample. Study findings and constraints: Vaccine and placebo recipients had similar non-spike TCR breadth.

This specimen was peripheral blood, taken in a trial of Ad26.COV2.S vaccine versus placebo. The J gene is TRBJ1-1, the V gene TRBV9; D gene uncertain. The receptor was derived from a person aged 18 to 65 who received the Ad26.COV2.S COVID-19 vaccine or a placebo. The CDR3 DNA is TGTGCCAGCAGCGTAGATGGAGTCCGGGTCACTGAAGCTTTCTTT. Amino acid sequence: CASSVDGVRVTEAFF.